This T cell receptor beta chain is drawn from a study of T cell repertoires in cytomegalovirus infection. The CDR3 totals 12 residues. Germline lookup yields CDR1 SGHTA and CDR2 FQGTGA. V lost 6 bases and J lost 4, with 10 bases in between. TCRdb re-derived calls from the reads in MiXCR, one entry per CDR3 protein. The sample consists of some 480,000 distinct CDR3 sequences, about 33% of them appearing once. The table lists this clonotype with many counts. Its matching antigen is unknown. This receptor was obtained from a human donor in good health (CMV status not recorded). Some clones in this sample may be carry-over from other donors' samples. Material: cultured PBMCs, obtained from culture after CMV antigen stimulation. This chain links TRBV7-3 with TRBJ2-7, with unresolved D. As DNA, the CDR3 is TGTGCCAGCAGTCAAGACGGGTACGAGCAGTACTTC. Amino acid sequence: CASSQDGYEQYF.